This T cell receptor (beta chain) was captured in a study of metastatic and nonmetastatic thyroid tumors. About the research overall: Malignant and benign thyroid patients had repertoires compared in peripheral blood and tumor or nodule tissue.

The CDR3 is 15 amino acids. Trimming cost V 3 bases and J 2 bases, with 15 bases left between them. The germline V gene encodes CDR1 SGHNT and CDR2 YYREEE (reference sequence). TCRdb re-called clones via MiXCR from the PCR reads. Here the sample spans 20,000 to 25,000 clones, roughly 20% being singletons. This clone was counted many times. There were no patients who had received any treatment before thyroid surgery. Sequencing was done on a sample of adjacent normal tissue. The receptor was isolated from a female donor with papillary thyroid cancer or a benign thyroid nodule (not recorded which). Some clones in this sample may be carry-over from other donors' samples. The chain carries TRBV5-4 and TRBJ2-7, with D possibly being TRBD1 (6 bases). The CDR3 reads CASSSYETGTYEQYF. The DNA of the CDR3 is TGTGCCAGCAGCTCCTATGAAACAGGGACCTACGAGCAGTACTTC.